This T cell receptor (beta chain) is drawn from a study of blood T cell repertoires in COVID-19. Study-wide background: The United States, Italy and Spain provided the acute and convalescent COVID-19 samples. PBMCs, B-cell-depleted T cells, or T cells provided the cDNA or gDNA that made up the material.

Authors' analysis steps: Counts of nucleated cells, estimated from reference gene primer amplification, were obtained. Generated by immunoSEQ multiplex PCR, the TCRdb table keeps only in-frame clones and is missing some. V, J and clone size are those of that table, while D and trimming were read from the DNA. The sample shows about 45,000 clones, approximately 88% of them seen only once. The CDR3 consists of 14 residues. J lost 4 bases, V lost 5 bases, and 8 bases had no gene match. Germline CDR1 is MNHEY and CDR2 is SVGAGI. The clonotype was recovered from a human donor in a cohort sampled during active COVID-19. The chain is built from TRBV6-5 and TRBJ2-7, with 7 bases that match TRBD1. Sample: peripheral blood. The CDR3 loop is CASSTLGRGYEQYF. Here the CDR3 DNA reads TGTGCCAGCAGTACTCTGGGCAGGGGGTACGAGCAGTACTTC.